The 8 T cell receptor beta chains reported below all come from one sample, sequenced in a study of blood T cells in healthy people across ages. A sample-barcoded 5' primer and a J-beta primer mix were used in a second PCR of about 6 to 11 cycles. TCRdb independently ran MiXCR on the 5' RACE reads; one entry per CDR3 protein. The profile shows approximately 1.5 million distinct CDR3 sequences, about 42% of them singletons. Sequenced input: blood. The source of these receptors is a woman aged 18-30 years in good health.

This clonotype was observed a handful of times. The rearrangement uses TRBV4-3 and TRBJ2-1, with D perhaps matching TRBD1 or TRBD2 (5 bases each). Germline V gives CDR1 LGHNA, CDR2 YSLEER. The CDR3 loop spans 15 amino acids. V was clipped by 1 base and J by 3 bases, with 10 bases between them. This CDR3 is CASSQVLGDYNEQFF. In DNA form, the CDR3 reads TGCGCCAGCAGCCAAGTATTGGGGGACTACAATGAGCAGTTCTTC.

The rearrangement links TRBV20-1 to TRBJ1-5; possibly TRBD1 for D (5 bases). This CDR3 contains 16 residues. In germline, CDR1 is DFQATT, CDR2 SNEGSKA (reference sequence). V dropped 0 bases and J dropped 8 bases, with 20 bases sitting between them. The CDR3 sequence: CSARDSRTSLIKPQHF. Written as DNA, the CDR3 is TGCAGTGCTAGAGATTCTCGGACAAGCCTTATCAAGCCCCAGCATTTT.

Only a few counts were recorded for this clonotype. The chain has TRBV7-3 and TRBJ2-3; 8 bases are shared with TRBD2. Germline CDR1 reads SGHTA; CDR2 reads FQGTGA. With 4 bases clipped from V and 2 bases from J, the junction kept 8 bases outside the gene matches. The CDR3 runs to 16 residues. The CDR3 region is CASSSGYGRATDTQYF. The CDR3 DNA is TGTGCCAGCAGCTCCGGCTACGGGAGGGCCACAGATACGCAGTATTTT.

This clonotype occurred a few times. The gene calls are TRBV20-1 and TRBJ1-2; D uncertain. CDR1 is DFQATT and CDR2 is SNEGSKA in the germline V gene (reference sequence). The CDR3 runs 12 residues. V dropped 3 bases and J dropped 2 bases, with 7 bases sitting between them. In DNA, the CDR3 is TGCAGTGCTAGGTCGCTCAACTATGGCTACACCTTC. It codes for CSARSLNYGYTF.

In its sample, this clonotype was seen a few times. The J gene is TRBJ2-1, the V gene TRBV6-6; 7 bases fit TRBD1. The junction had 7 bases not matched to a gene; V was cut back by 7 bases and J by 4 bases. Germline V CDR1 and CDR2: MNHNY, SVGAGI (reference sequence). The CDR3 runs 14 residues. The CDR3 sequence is CASIDREGYNEQFF. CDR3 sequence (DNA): TGTGCCAGCATTGACAGGGAAGGATACAATGAGCAGTTCTTC.

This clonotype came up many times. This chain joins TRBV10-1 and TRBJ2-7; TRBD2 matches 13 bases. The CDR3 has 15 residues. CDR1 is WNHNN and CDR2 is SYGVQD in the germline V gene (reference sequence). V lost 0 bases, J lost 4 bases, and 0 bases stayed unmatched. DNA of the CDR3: TGCGCCAGCAGTGAGTCGACTAGCGGGGGGTACGAGCAGTACTTC. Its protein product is CASSESTSGGYEQYF.

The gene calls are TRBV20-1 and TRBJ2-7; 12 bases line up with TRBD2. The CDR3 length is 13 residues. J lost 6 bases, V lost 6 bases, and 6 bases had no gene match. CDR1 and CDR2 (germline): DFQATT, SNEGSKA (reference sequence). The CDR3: CSARLAGEGEQYF. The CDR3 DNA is TGCAGTGCGAGACTAGCGGGAGAGGGCGAGCAGTACTTC.

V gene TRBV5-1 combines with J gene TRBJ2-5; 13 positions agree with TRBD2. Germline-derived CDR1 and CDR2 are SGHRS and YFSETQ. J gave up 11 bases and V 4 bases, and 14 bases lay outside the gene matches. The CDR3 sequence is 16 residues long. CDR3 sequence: CASSPTGTSGINEQYF. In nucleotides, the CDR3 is TGCGCCAGCAGCCCTACCGGGACTAGCGGGATAAATGAGCAGTACTTC.